A selection of T cell receptor beta chains follows, all from one sample in a study of beta chain features in type 1 diabetes. The protocol was immunoSEQ multiplex PCR, while the TCRdb copy is restricted to in-frame clones and leaves out a portion. The sample gives about 220,000 clones, about a tenth of which show up once; 1% to 1.5% is in the top ten. What was sequenced was central memory CD4+ T cells from blood. Receptors originate from a man aged 18 to 35 in good health. CDR3s include the opening cysteine and the closing phenylalanine or tryptophan. A D gene is named only where the DNA matches it firmly. Clone sizes are given selectively: once, few, many, or a class where the clone is expanded.

cdr3_nt cdr3_aa v_call clone_size j_call d_call cdr3_length
TGTGCCAGCAGTTCCACACGTGGACAGGGAGGACAGCCCCAGCATTTT CASSSTRGQGGQPQHF TRBV28 few TRBJ1-5 TRBD1 16
TGTGCCAGCAGCCGGGGCAGGGTCACATCCGGGGAGCTGTTTTTT CASSRGRVTSGELFF TRBV9 NA TRBJ2-2 NA 15
TGTGCCAGCAGTTTGTACAGGTCTCGCACCGGGGAGCTGTTTTTT CASSLYRSRTGELFF TRBV28 many TRBJ2-2 NA 15
TGTGCCAGCAGCCAATGGGGACAGGGGGCCTCCTACAATGAGCAGTTCTTC CASSQWGQGASYNEQFF TRBV7-2 few TRBJ2-1 TRBD1 17
TGTGCCAGCAGCTTGAGCCTCAGCTCCTACAATGAGCAGTTCTTC CASSLSLSSYNEQFF TRBV7-2 few TRBJ2-1 NA 15
TGCAGTGCTGGCCGGGGATCCGAGCAGTACTTC CSAGRGSEQYF TRBV20-1 few TRBJ2-7 NA 11
TGTGCCACCAGCCAAGGGTTCGTTAACGAGCAGTACTTC CATSQGFVNEQYF TRBV15 few TRBJ2-7 NA 13
TGTGACAGCAGTGAATATATAACAGGGGGCGATGAAAAACTGTTTTTT CDSSEYITGGDEKLFF TRBV25-1 NA TRBJ1-4 TRBD1 16
TGCGCCAGCAGCGTAAGCTCCACAGATACGCAGTATTTT CASSVSSTDTQYF TRBV5-1 NA TRBJ2-3 NA 13
TGTGCCAGCACCTCTACAGGGGCCGCTTACAATGAGCAGTTCTTC CASTSTGAAYNEQFF TRBV27 few TRBJ2-1 TRBD1 15
TGTGCCATCAGGGAAGTCCGGGACAGGGGTGGCAATGAGCAGTTCTTC CAIREVRDRGGNEQFF TRBV10-3 few TRBJ2-1 TRBD1 16
TGTGCCAGCAGCTCCGGTGAAAATAGGGCGACAGATACGCAGTATTTT CASSSGENRATDTQYF TRBV5-4 few TRBJ2-3 NA 16
TGTGCCAGCAGGAGTGGGGGGCTCTACGAGCAGTACTTC CASRSGGLYEQYF TRBV6-5 few TRBJ2-7 NA 13
TGTGCCAGTAGTATAGGGACGGATTCAGATACGCAGTATTTT CASSIGTDSDTQYF TRBV19 NA TRBJ2-3 NA 14
TGTGCCAGCAGTTTCTTGGAGGACTCTCTAGGGGCTGAGCAGTTCTTC CASSFLEDSLGAEQFF TRBV27 NA TRBJ2-1 NA 16
TGCTCCAGCAGCTTAGGAGTTACCAATGAAAAACTGTTTTTT CSSSLGVTNEKLFF TRBV5-1 few TRBJ1-4 NA 14
TGTGCCAGCAGGTCAGGGACCTATGGCTACACCTTC CASRSGTYGYTF TRBV27 NA TRBJ1-2 NA 12
TGCAGCGTAAGACAGGGGGCGCTGGGGACCCAGTACTTC CSVRQGALGTQYF TRBV29-1 many TRBJ2-5 TRBD1 13
TGCGCCAGCAGCCAAGATGGGGACAGTGCAGATACGCAGTATTTT CASSQDGDSADTQYF TRBV4-3 NA TRBJ2-3 TRBD1 15
TGTGCCTGGAGTCCCGGGAGAGGAGATACGCAGTATTTT CAWSPGRGDTQYF TRBV30 many TRBJ2-3 NA 13
TGTGCCAGCAGCTCCATCGGGACAGGGAATGAAAAACTGTTTTTT CASSSIGTGNEKLFF TRBV7-9 NA TRBJ1-4 TRBD1 15
TGTGCCAGCAGCAGCTATTGGACTAGCGGGAGGGCCATAGAAGATACGCAGTATTTT CASSSYWTSGRAIEDTQYF TRBV5-4 NA TRBJ2-3 TRBD2 19
TGTGCCACCAGCAGAGATGGGCAGTACCAAGAGACCCAGTACTTC CATSRDGQYQETQYF TRBV15 NA TRBJ2-5 NA 15
TGTGCCAGCAGCCGCCGGGACGGAGTCCAAGAGACCCAGTACTTC CASSRRDGVQETQYF TRBV5-4 few TRBJ2-5 NA 15
TGTGCCATCAGTGAGGGAGGGTTCACTCAGCCCCAGCATTTT CAISEGGFTQPQHF TRBV10-3 NA TRBJ1-5 NA 14
TGTGCCAGCAGCCTAGGACGGGGTAACTATGGCTACACCTTC CASSLGRGNYGYTF TRBV7-2 few TRBJ1-2 NA 14
TGTGCCAGCCTCCGGGGACAGGGCAACGAGCAGTACTTC CASLRGQGNEQYF TRBV6-1 NA TRBJ2-7 TRBD1 13
TGTGCTAGCAGTTTGACAGGGGATTCCCAGTACTTC CASSLTGDSQYF TRBV7-7 few TRBJ2-5 TRBD1 12